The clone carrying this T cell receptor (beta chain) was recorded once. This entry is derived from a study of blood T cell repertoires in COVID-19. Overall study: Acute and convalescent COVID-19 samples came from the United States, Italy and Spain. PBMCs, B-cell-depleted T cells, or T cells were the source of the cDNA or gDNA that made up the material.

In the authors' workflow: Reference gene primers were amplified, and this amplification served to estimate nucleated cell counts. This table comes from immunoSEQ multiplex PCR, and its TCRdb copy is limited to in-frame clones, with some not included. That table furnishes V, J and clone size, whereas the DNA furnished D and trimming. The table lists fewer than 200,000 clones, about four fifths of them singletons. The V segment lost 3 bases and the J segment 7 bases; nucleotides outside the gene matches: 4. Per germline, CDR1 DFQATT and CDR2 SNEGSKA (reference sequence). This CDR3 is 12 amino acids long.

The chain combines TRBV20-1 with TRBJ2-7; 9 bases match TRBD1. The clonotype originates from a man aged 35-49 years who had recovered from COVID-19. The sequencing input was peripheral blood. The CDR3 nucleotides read TGCAGTGCTAGTACAGGGGGCGTTGAGCAGTACTTC. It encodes CSASTGGVEQYF.